This T cell receptor (beta chain) was recovered during a study of T cell responses to AZD1222 COVID-19 vaccine (dated by TCRdb to the early 2020s). Regarding the study in general: Because spike-specific TCR depth and breadth did not differ between the two schedules, AZD1222 recipients who got a second dose at roughly 4 weeks were pooled with those who got a second dose at roughly 12 weeks. Trial participants were enrolled into age subgroups of 18-55, 56-69 and 70-plus years, which contained 148, 28 and 57 TCR-sequenced participants, respectively. A total of about 240 trial participants underwent TCR sequencing, of whom roughly 210 received two doses of AZD1222 and some 26 received two doses of the MenACWY control vaccine.

The CDR3 regions of human TCRbeta chains were subjected to immunosequencing. Per the authors' processing: TCRs in the repertoires were matched against a reference library of SARS-CoV-2-specific TCRs that had been generated with the MIRA antigen-specificity platform. Breadth was defined as the fraction of unique TCRs that were SARS-CoV-2-associated, and depth was defined as the fraction of total T cells that were SARS-CoV-2-associated. Using the MIRA data, each spike-specific TCR was mapped to the spike region that the TCR reacts to and placed in a CD4 or CD8 class. Log10-transformed breadth and depth values were compared by one-way ANOVA with Sidak's multiple comparisons tests. This immuneACCESS table, as held by TCRdb, lists in-frame sequences with V and J called but not all clones. Of the missing ones, under half trace to an unresolved V gene in checked studies; the others have no known cause. Clone size and V and J calls were adopted from that table, with D and trimming inferred from the DNA. The sample data list roughly 130,000 clones, and around 94% of these were observed just once. 6.6% of the sample is held by the ten biggest clonotypes.

To note about this clone: The antigen it binds to is not known. Qualities for individual bases were not recorded, and no much larger clone is one base off.

V is pared back by 5 bases and J by 0 bases, with 11 bases lying between the germline termini. The germline V gene supplies CDR1 SGHAT and CDR2 FQNNGV. From the cysteine up to the phenylalanine, the CDR3 has a length of 14 residues. Of all the DNA, just the CDR3 is kept, 42 bases in frame from base 1. The time point label for this specimen denotes: baseline before first vaccination. Vaccinee samples came from UK trials COV001 and COV002, including a single-blind randomized controlled phase 2/3 trial of AZD1222 (ChAdOx1 nCoV-19) in healthy adults. For TCRbeta chain sequencing, PBMC samples were collected from trial participants at day 0 and at day 28 after the second dose. Points the paper makes about the study in general: Reportedly, almost half of the unique spike-specific TCRs recognized epitopes lying outside the regions that are mutated in the B.1.351 and B.1.1.7 variants. Most participants were white British and females outnumbered males, and the authors suggested that clonal diversity may have been underestimated. Only six or seven AZD1222 recipients were SARS-CoV-2 seropositive at baseline, limiting conclusions about previously exposed vaccinees. Vaccine-associated CD4 TCRs spanned the whole spike protein, with dominant responses in regions 160-218 and 743-854. Because no day 14 peak-response samples were available, the repertoires could be characterized only after the peak T cell response. A significant rise in spike-specific TCR breadth and depth was observed after two AZD1222 doses relative to day 0 and relative to MenACWY recipients. The 56-69-year group was small, and its depth increase did not reach significance, likely because of low power.

The TCR comes from an adult in good health. The sample was peripheral blood, taken on day 0 of AZD1222 vaccination. Recombination joined TRBV11-2 with TRBJ2-7, and possibly TRBD2, on 5 matching bases. At the DNA level, the sequence is TGTGCCAGCAGCCCCGCCGGGAACTCCTACGAGCAGTACTTC. Its coded protein is CASSPAGNSYEQYF.